Listed below are T cell receptor beta chains from one sample, sequenced in a study of control samples from healthy donors and cancer patients. Libraries were prepared by immunoSEQ multiplex PCR; TCRdb keeps only in-frame clonotypes and omits some of them. Of 150,000 or so clones listed, just over 85% are singletons. The sample consisted of blood. The origin of the receptors is a man younger than 35 in good health. Both conserved end residues are part of each CDR3. The D gene is left open where the match is weak. Clone size, where shown, is once, few, many, or a class for clones that have expanded.

TRBJ1-2	.	.	TRBV7-6	TGTGCCAGCAGCCCCCGGACCGGGGGAACGTATGGCTACACCTTC	CASSPRTGGTYGYTF
TRBJ2-5	.	.	TRBV6-1	TGTGCCAGCAGTGAAAATGGGGGAACCGGGGGAGAGACCCAGTACTTC	CASSENGGTGGETQYF
TRBJ2-1	.	TRBD2	TRBV5-1	TGCGCCAGCAGCTTCGGACTAGCGGGGGGGAACTCCTACAATGAGCAGTTCTTC	CASSFGLAGGNSYNEQFF
TRBJ1-1	.	.	TRBV5-1	TGCGCCAGCAGCGCCATCCCGGGGATTGCTGAAGCTTTCTTT	CASSAIPGIAEAFF
TRBJ1-4	.	.	TRBV21-1	TGTGCCAGCAGGGGAGGAGGGTCGGATGAAAAACTGTTTTTT	CASRGGGSDEKLFF
TRBJ1-6	.	TRBD1	TRBV7-8	TGTGCCAGCAGCTACCCCCGGGACAGGGGGCATAACTCCTATAATTCACCCCTCCACTTT	CASSYPRDRGHNSYNSPLHF
TRBJ2-5	.	.	TRBV7-2	TGTGCCAGCTGTCGAAACCCGGGCCCACGAGGGACCCAGTACTTC	CASCRNPGPRGTQYF
TRBJ2-3	.	TRBD1	TRBV3-1/TRBV3-2	TGTGCCAGCAGCCGAGTTGACAGGGGGCTGAGAGATACGCAGTATTTT	CASSRVDRGLRDTQYF
TRBJ2-3	once	.	TRBV7-2	TGTGCCAGCAGCTTAGAACCTGCGCCCCGCACAGATACGCAGTATTTT	CASSLEPAPRTDTQYF
TRBJ2-7	.	.	TRBV4-2	TGTGCCAGCAGCCACAGTGGCGGCGGGGCCGAGCAGTACTTC	CASSHSGGGAEQYF
TRBJ1-2	.	.	TRBV7-9	TGTGCCAGCAGCCCGAGGGGGGGCTCCTATGGCTACACCTTC	CASSPRGGSYGYTF
TRBJ2-2	.	TRBD2	TRBV7-2	TGTGCCAGCAGCTTAGTAGGGACTAGGGGCACCGGGGAGCTGTTTTTT	CASSLVGTRGTGELFF
TRBJ2-1	.	.	TRBV4-3	TGCGCCAGCAGCCAAGGAGAAGGGCGCGGGGTCTACAATGAGCAGTTCTTC	CASSQGEGRGVYNEQFF
TRBJ2-7	.	.	TRBV5-6	TGTGCCAGCAGCTTGGGGCTCCGAGGGAAATACGAGCAGTACTTC	CASSLGLRGKYEQYF
TRBJ1-4	.	.	TRBV7-9	TGTGCCAGCACGGGAGGGGAAAAACTGTTTTTT	CASTGGEKLFF
TRBJ1-2	once	TRBD1	TRBV27	TGTGCCAGCAGCCGGACAGGGAACTATGGCTACACCTTC	CASSRTGNYGYTF
TRBJ1-1	.	.	TRBV5-1	TGCGCCAGCAGGCCTGGAGTCGGAGGGGAAGAAGCTTTCTTT	CASRPGVGGEEAFF
TRBJ2-2	.	TRBD1	TRBV7-9	TGTGCCAGCAGCGCCAGGGGGCTGGCCGGGGAGCTGTTTTTT	CASSARGLAGELFF
TRBJ1-4	.	.	TRBV27	TGTGCCAGCAGTCGACAGTATAATGAAAAACTGTTTTTT	CASSRQYNEKLFF
TRBJ1-1	.	.	TRBV18	TGTGCCAGCTCACCAGAATTGAACACTGAAGCTTTCTTT	CASSPELNTEAFF
TRBJ1-4	.	.	TRBV6-6	TGTGCCAGCAGTTACGAGGGGGTTTGGGAAAAACTGTTTTTT	CASSYEGVWEKLFF
TRBJ2-5	.	TRBD2	TRBV6-5	TGTGCCAGCAGTACCCCGGGAGGGAGAGAGACCCAGTACTTC	CASSTPGGRETQYF
TRBJ1-2	.	TRBD1	TRBV5-1	TGCGCCAGCAGCCAACAGGGGGGCTATGGCTACACCTTC	CASSQQGGYGYTF
TRBJ2-1	.	.	TRBV9	TGTGCCAGCAGCCTCGAACTGGGTGAGCAGTTCTTC	CASSLELGEQFF
TRBJ2-2	.	.	TRBV9	TGTGCCAGCAGCGTAGGGAATCCGAACACCGGGGAGCTGTTTTTT	CASSVGNPNTGELFF
TRBJ2-7	once	.	TRBV7-2	TGTGCCAGCAGCTTAGGGCAAGACTACGAGCAGTACTTC	CASSLGQDYEQYF
TRBJ2-5	.	.	TRBV7-9	TGTGCCAGCAGCTTATTCGAAGGGGCGGGAGAGACCCAGTACTTC	CASSLFEGAGETQYF
TRBJ1-5	.	TRBD1	TRBV28	TGTGCCAGCAGTCAGGGGGGGACAGGGGGACAGCCCCAGCATTTT	CASSQGGTGGQPQHF
TRBJ2-7	.	.	TRBV10-3	TGTGCCATCAGTGGCCGTCTCCAAGACTACGAGCAGTACTTC	CAISGRLQDYEQYF
TRBJ2-1	.	.	TRBV27	TGTGCCAGCAGCGGACAGTCCTACAATGAGCAGTTCTTC	CASSGQSYNEQFF
TRBJ1-1	many	.	TRBV6-1	TGTGCCAGCAGTGAAGTACAGGGCGGGGCGGCTTTCTTT	CASSEVQGGAAFF
TRBJ1-2	few	TRBD1	TRBV28	TGTGCCAGCAGCCGCGACAGGGGGAGTTCTAACTATGGCTACACCTTC	CASSRDRGSSNYGYTF
TRBJ2-5	.	.	TRBV7-8	TGTGCCAGCAGCCCCCGGGAGGGGGCGACCCAGTACTTC	CASSPREGATQYF
TRBJ1-5	.	.	TRBV6-1	TGTGCCAGCAGTGAAGCGGACGGGAATCAGCCCCAGCATTTT	CASSEADGNQPQHF
TRBJ2-1	.	TRBD1	TRBV6-5	TGTGCCAGCAACAGGGGGGACAATGAGCAGTTCTTC	CASNRGDNEQFF
TRBJ1-2	.	.	TRBV29-1	TGCAGCGTTGAATTCGGGGCGCTCTATGGCTACACCTTC	CSVEFGALYGYTF
TRBJ2-2	.	TRBD1	TRBV28	TGTGCCAGCAGCCCTGACAGGGGTGTCGCCGGGGAGCTGTTTTTT	CASSPDRGVAGELFF
TRBJ1-1	.	.	TRBV28	TGTGCCAGCAGTTTACCCGGTGACACTGAAGCTTTCTTT	CASSLPGDTEAFF
TRBJ1-3	once	.	TRBV4-1	TGCGCCAGCAGCCAAGGCGAAACAGGGACGGGAAACACCATATATTTT	CASSQGETGTGNTIYF
TRBJ2-5	.	.	TRBV7-8	TGTGCCAGCAGCCCGACAGTAAACCAAGAGACCCAGTACTTC	CASSPTVNQETQYF
TRBJ1-2	.	.	TRBV5-1	TGCGCCAGCAGCCCCGGGGGACCTGCTTGGAACTATGGCTACACCTTC	CASSPGGPAWNYGYTF
TRBJ1-1	many	.	TRBV27	TGTGCCAGCAGCCATCAGGGGCGAACTGAAGCTTTCTTT	CASSHQGRTEAFF
TRBJ2-2	.	TRBD1	TRBV7-9	TGTGCCAGCACCCCGATTGGGACAGGGAGGACCGGGGAGCTGTTTTTT	CASTPIGTGRTGELFF
TRBJ2-3	.	.	TRBV19	TGTGCCAGCCGGGGGAACATCGATACGCAGTATTTT	CASRGNIDTQYF
TRBJ2-6	few	.	TRBV6-5	TGTGCCAGCAGGACCGGTGGCTCTGGGGCCAACGTCCTGACTTTC	CASRTGGSGANVLTF
TRBJ1-4	.	.	TRBV29-1	TGCAGCGTACGGACAGTAGGTGAAAAACTGTTTTTT	CSVRTVGEKLFF
TRBJ2-7	few	.	TRBV11-1	TGTGCCAGCAGCCCCAGGGACGGCTCCTACGAGCAGTACTTC	CASSPRDGSYEQYF
TRBJ1-1	few	.	TRBV5-4	TGTGCCAGCAGCCCGGGGGTAGGGGAGGACAACACTGAAGCTTTCTTT	CASSPGVGEDNTEAFF
TRBJ1-1	.	.	TRBV7-6	TGTGCCAGCAGCTCCGGCCTACGGACTGAAGCTTTCTTT	CASSSGLRTEAFF
TRBJ2-2	.	.	TRBV7-2	TGTGCCAGCAGCCCCCGGGCAGGGATGGTCACCGGGGAGCTGTTTTTT	CASSPRAGMVTGELFF